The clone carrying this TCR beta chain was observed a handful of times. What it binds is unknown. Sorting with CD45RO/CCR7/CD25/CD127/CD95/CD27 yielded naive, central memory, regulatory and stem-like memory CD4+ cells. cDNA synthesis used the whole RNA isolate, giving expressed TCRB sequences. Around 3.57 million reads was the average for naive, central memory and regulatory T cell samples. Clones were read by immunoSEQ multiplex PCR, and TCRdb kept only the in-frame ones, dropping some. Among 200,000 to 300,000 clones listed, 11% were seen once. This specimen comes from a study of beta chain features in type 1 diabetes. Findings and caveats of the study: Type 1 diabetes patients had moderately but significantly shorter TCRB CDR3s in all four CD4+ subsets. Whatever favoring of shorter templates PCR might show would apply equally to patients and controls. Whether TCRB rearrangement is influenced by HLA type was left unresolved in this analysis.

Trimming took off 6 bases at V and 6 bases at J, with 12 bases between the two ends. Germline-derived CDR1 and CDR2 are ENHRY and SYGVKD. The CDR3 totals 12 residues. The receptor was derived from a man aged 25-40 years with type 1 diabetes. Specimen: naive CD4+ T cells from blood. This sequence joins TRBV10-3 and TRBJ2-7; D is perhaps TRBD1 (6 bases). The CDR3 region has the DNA TGTGCCATCAGAGAACAGGGCGCCGAGCAGTACTTC. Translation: CAIREQGAEQYF.